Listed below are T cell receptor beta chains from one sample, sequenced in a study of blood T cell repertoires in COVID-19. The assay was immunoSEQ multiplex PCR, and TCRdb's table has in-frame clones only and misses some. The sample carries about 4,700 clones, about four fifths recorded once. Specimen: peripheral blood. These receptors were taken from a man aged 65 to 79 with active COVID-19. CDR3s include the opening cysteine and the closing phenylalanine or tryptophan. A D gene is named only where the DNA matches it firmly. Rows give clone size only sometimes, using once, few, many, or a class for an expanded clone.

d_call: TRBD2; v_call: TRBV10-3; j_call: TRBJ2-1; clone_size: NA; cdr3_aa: CAISEARTSSYNEQFF; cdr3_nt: TGTGCCATCAGTGAGGCGAGGACTAGCTCCTACAATGAGCAGTTCTTC
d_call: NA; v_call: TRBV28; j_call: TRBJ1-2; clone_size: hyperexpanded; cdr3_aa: CASTLGGVSNYGYTF; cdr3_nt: TGTGCCAGCACCCTAGGGGGGGTCTCTAACTATGGCTACACCTTC
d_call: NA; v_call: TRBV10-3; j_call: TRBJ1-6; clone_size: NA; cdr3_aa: CAIRREQSHNSPLHF; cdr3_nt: TGTGCCATCCGTCGGGAGCAGTCCCATAATTCACCCCTCCACTTT
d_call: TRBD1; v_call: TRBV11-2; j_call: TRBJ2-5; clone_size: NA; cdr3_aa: CASSLDGGQGLETQYF; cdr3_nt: TGTGCCAGCAGCTTAGATGGGGGACAGGGTTTGGAGACCCAGTACTTC
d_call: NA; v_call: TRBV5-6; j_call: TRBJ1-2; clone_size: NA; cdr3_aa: CASSFREAGRGYTF; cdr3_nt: TGTGCCAGCAGCTTTAGGGAGGCGGGTAGAGGCTACACCTTC
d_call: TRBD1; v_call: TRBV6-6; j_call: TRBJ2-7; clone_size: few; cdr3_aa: CASTNAGTGSYEQYF; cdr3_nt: TGTGCCAGCACCAACGCCGGGACAGGGTCCTACGAGCAGTACTTC
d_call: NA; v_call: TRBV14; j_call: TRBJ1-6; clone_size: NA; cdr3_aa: CASSQLNLEGSPLHF; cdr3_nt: TGTGCCAGCAGCCAGCTTAACCTAGAGGGTTCACCCCTCCACTTT
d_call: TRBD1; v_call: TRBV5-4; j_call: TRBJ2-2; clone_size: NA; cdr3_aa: CASSLDRVGTGELFF; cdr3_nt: TGTGCCAGCAGCTTAGACAGGGTCGGTACCGGGGAGCTGTTTTTT
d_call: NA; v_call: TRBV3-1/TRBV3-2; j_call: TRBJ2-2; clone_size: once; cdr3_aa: CATGTGELFF; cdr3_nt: TGTGCCACCGGGACCGGGGAGCTGTTTTTT
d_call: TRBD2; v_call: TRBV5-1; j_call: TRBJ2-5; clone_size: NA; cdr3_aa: CASSNGLAGDQETQYF; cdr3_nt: TGCGCCAGCAGCAACGGACTAGCGGGGGATCAAGAGACCCAGTACTTC
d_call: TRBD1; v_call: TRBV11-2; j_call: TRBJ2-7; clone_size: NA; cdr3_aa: CASSRDRDYEQYF; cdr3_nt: TGTGCCAGCAGCAGGGACAGGGATTACGAGCAGTACTTC
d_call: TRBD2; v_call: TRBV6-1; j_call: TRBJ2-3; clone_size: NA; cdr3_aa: CASSEGYRTSGLEDTQYF; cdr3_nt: TGTGCCAGCAGTGAAGGTTATAGGACTAGCGGGCTGGAGGATACGCAGTATTTT
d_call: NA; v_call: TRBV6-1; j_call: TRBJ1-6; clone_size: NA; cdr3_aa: CASSELRRVNSPPHF; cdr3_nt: TGTGCCAGCAGTGAATTGCGCAGGGTCAATTCACCCCCCCACTTT
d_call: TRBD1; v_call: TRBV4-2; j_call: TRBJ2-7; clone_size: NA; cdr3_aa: CASSSRQGPAYEQYF; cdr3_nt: TGTGCCAGCAGCAGCCGACAGGGGCCGGCGTACGAGCAGTACTTC
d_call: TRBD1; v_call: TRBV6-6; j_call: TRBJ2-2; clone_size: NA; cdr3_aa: CASSETGAGELFF; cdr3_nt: TGTGCCAGCAGTGAGACAGGGGCCGGGGAGCTGTTTTTT
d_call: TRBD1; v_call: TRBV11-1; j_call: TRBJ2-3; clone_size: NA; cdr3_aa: CASSQGQGEADTQYF; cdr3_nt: TGTGCCAGCAGCCAGGGACAGGGTGAGGCAGATACGCAGTATTTT
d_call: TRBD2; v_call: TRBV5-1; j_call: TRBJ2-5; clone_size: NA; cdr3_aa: CASSFTGRWAGGRSGETQYF; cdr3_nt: TGCGCCAGCAGCTTTACTGGCCGTTGGGCGGGGGGCCGTTCGGGTGAGACCCAGTACTTC
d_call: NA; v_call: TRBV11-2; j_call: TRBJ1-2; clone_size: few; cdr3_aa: CASSLNSGYTF; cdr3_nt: TGTGCCAGCAGCTTAAATAGTGGCTACACCTTC
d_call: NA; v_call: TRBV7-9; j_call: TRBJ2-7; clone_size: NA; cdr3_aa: CASSLGGQIYEQYF; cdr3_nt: TGTGCCAGCAGCTTGGGGGGACAGATCTACGAGCAGTACTTC
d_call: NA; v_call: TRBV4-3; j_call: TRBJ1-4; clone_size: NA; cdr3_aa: CASSQDIRGEKLFF; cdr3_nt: TGCGCCAGCAGCCAAGATATTCGGGGTGAAAAACTGTTTTTT
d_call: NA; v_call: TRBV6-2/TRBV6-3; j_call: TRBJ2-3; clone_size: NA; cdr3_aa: CASSQIPLFSSPDTQYF; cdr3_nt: TGTGCCAGCAGCCAAATCCCTCTGTTTAGCTCCCCAGATACGCAGTATTTT
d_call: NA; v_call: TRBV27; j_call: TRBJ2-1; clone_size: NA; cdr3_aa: CASRSVYNEQFF; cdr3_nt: TGTGCCAGCAGGAGCGTCTACAATGAGCAGTTCTTC
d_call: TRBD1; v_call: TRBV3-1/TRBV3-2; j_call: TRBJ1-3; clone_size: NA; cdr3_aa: CASSPQGAVGNTIYF; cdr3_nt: TGTGCCAGCAGTCCACAGGGGGCAGTTGGAAACACCATATATTTT
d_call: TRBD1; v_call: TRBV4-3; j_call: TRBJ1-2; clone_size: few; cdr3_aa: CASSQVGTGYGYTF; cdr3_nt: TGCGCCAGCAGCCAAGTAGGGACAGGGTATGGCTACACCTTC
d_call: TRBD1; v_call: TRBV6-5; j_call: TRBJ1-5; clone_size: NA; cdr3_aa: CASRLTGGDQPQHF; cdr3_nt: TGTGCCAGCAGGTTGACAGGGGGAGATCAGCCCCAGCATTTT
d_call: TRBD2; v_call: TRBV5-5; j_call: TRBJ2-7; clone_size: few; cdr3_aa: CASSTGGSAYEQYF; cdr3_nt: TGTGCCAGCAGCACGGGGGGGTCGGCCTACGAGCAGTACTTC
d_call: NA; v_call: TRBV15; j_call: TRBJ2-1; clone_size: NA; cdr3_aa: CATSSDIRQKNEQFF; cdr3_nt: TGTGCCACCAGCAGTGACATTAGACAGAAGAATGAGCAGTTCTTC
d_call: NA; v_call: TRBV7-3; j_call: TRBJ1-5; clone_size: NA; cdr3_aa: CASSLRSENQPQHF; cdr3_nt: TGTGCCAGCAGCTTAAGGTCAGAAAATCAGCCCCAGCATTTT
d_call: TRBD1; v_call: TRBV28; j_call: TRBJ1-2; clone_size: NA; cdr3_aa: CASSFRGAGGYTF; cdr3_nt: TGTGCCAGCAGTTTCAGGGGGGCCGGCGGCTACACCTTC